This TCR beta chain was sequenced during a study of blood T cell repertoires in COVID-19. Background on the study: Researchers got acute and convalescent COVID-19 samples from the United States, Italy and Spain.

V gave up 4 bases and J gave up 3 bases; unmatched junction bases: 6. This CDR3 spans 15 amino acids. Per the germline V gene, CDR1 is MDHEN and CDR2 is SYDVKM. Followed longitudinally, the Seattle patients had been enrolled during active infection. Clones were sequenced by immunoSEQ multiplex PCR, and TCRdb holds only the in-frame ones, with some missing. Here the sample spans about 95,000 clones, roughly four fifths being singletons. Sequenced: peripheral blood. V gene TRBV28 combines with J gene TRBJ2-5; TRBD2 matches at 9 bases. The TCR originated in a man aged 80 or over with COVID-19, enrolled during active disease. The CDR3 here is CASSSAGGAEETQYF. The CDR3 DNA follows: TGTGCCAGCAGTTCCGCGGGAGGGGCCGAAGAGACCCAGTACTTC.